Presented here are 7 T cell receptor beta chains from one specimen sequenced in a study of T cell repertoires in cytomegalovirus infection (dated by TCRdb to about 2019). The listed sequencing device is Illumina HiSeq 1500. TCRdb reanalyzed the raw reads on its own, using fastp at Q25 for trimming and MiXCR for clone calling, and kept in-frame beta chains. Each CDR3 protein appears once, grouped with its most common genes and DNA. The sample table holds tens of thousands of distinct CDR3 sequences, of which around 21% were seen once. More than 65% of the sample is held by the ten biggest clonotypes. The antigens these receptors bind are not known. In light of the paper, this sample's treatment or condition label describes: in vitro stimulation with specific CMV peptide epitopes to enrich CMV-specific T cells. The source was CD8+ T cells from cultured PBMCs, collected from culture after CMV antigen stimulation. The receptor set was obtained from a human donor in good health (CMV status not recorded). Some clones in this sample may be carry-over from other donors' samples.

This clonotype was found a few times. This rearrangement joins TRBV15 to TRBJ2-7, with a tentative D call TRBD1 (6 bases). The CDR3 runs 16 residues. The germline V and J ends were trimmed by 0 bases and 5 bases, with 17 bases remaining between them. Looked up from germline, CDR1 is LNHNV and CDR2 is YYDKDF (reference sequence). This chain's CDR3 is CATSRDLTGIDHEQYF. CDR3 sequence (DNA): TGTGCCACCAGCAGAGATTTAACAGGGATTGACCACGAGCAGTACTTC.

V and J are TRBV4-1 and TRBJ2-1, with D hard to call. V was pared by 0 bases and J by 8 bases, with 11 bases between. This CDR3 comprises 14 residues. Per the germline V gene, CDR1 is MGHRA and CDR2 is YSYEKL. Written as DNA, the CDR3 is TGCGCCAGCAGCCAAGAAGCTCGGCAGGATGAGCAGTTCTTC. Amino acid sequence: CASSQEARQDEQFF.

The sample holds many counts of this clonotype. The chain employs TRBV6-4 and TRBJ2-3, with 8 bases matching TRBD2. The trim removed 1 base at V and 4 bases at J, leaving 7 bases unmatched. CDR1 MRHNA and CDR2 SNTAGT come from the germline V gene. This CDR3 comprises 16 residues. The CDR3 DNA follows: TGTGCCAGCAGTGACTTTGGCGGGGGGAGGGCAGATACGCAGTATTTT. Encoded protein: CASSDFGGGRADTQYF.

This clonotype occurred a few times. The J gene is TRBJ2-1, the V gene TRBV4-3, with 12 bases identical to TRBD2. With 0 bases clipped from V and 3 bases from J, the junction kept 6 bases outside the gene matches. This CDR3 comprises 18 residues. The germline gives CDR1 LGHNA, CDR2 YSLEER. The CDR3 nucleotides read TGCGCCAGCAGCCAAGAGCTAGCGGGGGGGCTCGACTACAATGAGCAGTTCTTC. Its protein is CASSQELAGGLDYNEQFF.

J is TRBJ2-3 and V is TRBV7-6, with D possibly being TRBD2 (6 bases). Germline V CDR1 and CDR2: SGHVS, FNYEAQ. Deletions cut 0 bases from V and 2 bases from J, with 15 bases between. The CDR3 spans 17 residues. The CDR3 spells CASSLASGGFYTDTQYF. For the CDR3, the DNA is TGTGCCAGCAGCTTAGCAAGCGGAGGGTTTTACACAGATACGCAGTATTTT.

This clonotype showed up just a few times. V usage is TRBV28 and J usage is TRBJ1-5; the match to TRBD1 covers 12 bases. Germline values: CDR1 MDHEN, CDR2 SYDVKM. CDR3 length: 17 amino acids. Unmatched junction bases numbered 11, after V lost 4 bases and J lost 7 bases. The chain's CDR3 is CASSSHVGQGARQPQHF. The CDR3 DNA reads as TGTGCCAGCAGTTCCCACGTGGGACAGGGGGCAAGGCAGCCCCAGCATTTT.

This clonotype is medium-sized within its sample. This chain uses TRBV14 with TRBJ1-2; a weak D match, TRBD1 (5 bases). Germline V gene sequence: CDR1 SGHDN, CDR2 FVKESK. The ends were cut back, 1 base at V and 4 bases at J, with 13 bases in the middle. The CDR3 is 15 residues long. The CDR3 loop is CASSQVQTDFYGYTF. The CDR3 region has the DNA TGTGCCAGCAGCCAAGTCCAGACAGACTTCTATGGCTACACCTTC.